This TCR beta chain originates from a study of technical replicates of blood from a few donors. From germline, CDR1 is LNHDA and CDR2 SQIVND (reference sequence). Trimming took 7 bases from V and 4 from J; bases not matched to a gene: 10. This CDR3 comprises 15 residues. Using immunoSEQ multiplex PCR, the repertoire was profiled, and TCRdb retains in-frame clones only, with some absent. This table holds under 90,000 clones, 93% found once. This receptor was taken from a human donor in good health. The sequencing sample was made of T cells isolated from PBMCs. The V gene is TRBV19, the J gene TRBJ2-1, with 7 bases lining up with TRBD1. The CDR3 bases are TGTGCCAGTACCGATGTAGGGGGCGCGTACAATGAGCAGTTCTTC. The encoded protein is CASTDVGGAYNEQFF.